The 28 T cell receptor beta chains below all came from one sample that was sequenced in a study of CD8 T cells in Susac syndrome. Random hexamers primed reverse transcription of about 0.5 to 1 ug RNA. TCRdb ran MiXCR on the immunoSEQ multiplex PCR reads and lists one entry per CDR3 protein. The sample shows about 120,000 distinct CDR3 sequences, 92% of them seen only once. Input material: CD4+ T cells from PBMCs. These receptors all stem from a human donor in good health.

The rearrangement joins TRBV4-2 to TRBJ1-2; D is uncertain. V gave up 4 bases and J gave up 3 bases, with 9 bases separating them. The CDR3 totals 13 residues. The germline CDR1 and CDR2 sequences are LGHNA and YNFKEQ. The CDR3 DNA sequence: TGTGCCAGCAGCCTCGGACTGGACTATGGCTACACCTTC. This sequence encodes CASSLGLDYGYTF.

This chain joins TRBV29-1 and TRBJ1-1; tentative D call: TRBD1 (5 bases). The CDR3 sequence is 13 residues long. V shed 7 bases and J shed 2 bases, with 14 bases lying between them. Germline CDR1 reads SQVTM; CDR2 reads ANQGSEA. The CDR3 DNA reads TGCAGCGGGTACGGGACGGCTAACACTGAAGCTTTCTTT. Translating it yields CSGYGTANTEAFF.

The DNA of the CDR3 is TGTGCCAGCAGCTTGGGGGTTCTCGTCGGCAACACCATATATTTT. Encoded protein: CASSLGVLVGNTIYF. The rearrangement uses TRBV5-6 and TRBJ1-3; D ambiguous. This CDR3 contains 15 residues. Trimming removed 0 bases at V and 7 bases at J, with 14 bases between. CDR1 and CDR2 from the germline V gene are SGHDT and YYEEEE. The full variable domain, its missing parts supplied by reference TRBV5-6 and TRBJ1-3, is DAGVTQSPTHLIKTRGQQVTLRCSPKSGHDTVSWYQQALGQGPQFIFQYYEEEERQRGNFPDRFSGHQFPNYSSELNVNALLLGDSALYLCASSLGVLVGNTIYFGEGSWLTVV.

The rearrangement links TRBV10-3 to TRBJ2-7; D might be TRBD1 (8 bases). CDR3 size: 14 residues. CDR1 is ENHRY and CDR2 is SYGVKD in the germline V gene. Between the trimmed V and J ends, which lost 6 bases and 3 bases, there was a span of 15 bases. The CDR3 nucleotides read TGTGCCATCAGGGCGACAGGGGAGGGCTACGAGCAGTACTTC. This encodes CAIRATGEGYEQYF.

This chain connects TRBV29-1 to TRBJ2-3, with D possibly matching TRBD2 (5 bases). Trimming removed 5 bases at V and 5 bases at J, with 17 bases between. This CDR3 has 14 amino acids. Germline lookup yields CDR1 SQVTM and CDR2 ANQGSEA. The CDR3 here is CSVLRPGRGDTQYF. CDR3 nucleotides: TGCAGCGTTTTACGTCCGGGCCGGGGAGATACGCAGTATTTT.

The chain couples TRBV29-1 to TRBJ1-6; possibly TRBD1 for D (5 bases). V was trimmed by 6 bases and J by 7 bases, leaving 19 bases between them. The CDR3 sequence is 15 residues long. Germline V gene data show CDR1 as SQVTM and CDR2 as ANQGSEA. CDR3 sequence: CSVTTGTGGNSPLHF. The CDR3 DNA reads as TGCAGCGTCACGACGGGGACCGGAGGAAATTCACCCCTCCACTTT.

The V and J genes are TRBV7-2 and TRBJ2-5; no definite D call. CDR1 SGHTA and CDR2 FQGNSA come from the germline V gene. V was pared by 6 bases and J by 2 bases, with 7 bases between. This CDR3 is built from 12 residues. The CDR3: CASSALQETQYF. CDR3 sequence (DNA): TGTGCCAGCAGTGCGCTGCAAGAGACCCAGTACTTC.

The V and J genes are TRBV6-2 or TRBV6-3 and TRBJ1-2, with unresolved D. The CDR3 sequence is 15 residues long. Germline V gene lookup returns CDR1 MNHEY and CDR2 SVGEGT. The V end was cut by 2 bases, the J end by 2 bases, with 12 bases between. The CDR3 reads CASSYASTANYGYTF. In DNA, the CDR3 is TGTGCCAGCAGTTACGCGAGTACAGCAAACTATGGCTACACCTTC.

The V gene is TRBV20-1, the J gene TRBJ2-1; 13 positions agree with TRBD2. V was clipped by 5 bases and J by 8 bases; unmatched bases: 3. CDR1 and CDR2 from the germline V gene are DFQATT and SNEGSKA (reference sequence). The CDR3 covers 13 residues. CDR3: CSAWTSGGYEQFF. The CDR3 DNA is TGCAGTGCTTGGACTAGCGGGGGCTATGAGCAGTTCTTC.

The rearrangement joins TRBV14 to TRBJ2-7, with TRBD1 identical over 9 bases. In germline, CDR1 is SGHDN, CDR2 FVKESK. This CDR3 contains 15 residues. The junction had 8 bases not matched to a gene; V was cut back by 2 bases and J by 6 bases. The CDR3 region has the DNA TGTGCCAGCAGCCAATCCGGGACAGGGATAGGCGAGCAGTACTTC. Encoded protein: CASSQSGTGIGEQYF.

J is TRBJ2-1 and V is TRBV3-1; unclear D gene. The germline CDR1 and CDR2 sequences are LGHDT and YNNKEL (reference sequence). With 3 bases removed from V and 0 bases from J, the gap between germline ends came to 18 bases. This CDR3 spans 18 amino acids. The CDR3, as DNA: TGTGCCAGCAGCCATGGGTTTGTAGCCCCTAGCTCCTACAATGAGCAGTTCTTC. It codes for CASSHGFVAPSSYNEQFF.

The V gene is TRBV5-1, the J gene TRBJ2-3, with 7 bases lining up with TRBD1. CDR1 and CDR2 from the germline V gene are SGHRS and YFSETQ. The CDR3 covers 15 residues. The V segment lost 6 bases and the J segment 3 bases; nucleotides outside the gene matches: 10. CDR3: CASKPRTGSTDTQYF. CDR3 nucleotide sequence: TGCGCCAGCAAACCCCGGACAGGCTCTACAGATACGCAGTATTTT.

CDR3 loop: CASSLNRASTRMNTEAFF. CDR3 coding DNA: TGCGCCAGCAGCTTAAACAGGGCCAGTACTAGAATGAACACTGAAGCTTTCTTT. J is TRBJ1-1 and V is TRBV5-1; tentative D call: TRBD1 (6 bases). CDR1 and CDR2 from the germline V gene are SGHRS and YFSETQ. The V gene lost 2 bases and the J gene lost 0 bases, with 20 bases spanning the gap. The CDR3 is made up of 18 amino acids.

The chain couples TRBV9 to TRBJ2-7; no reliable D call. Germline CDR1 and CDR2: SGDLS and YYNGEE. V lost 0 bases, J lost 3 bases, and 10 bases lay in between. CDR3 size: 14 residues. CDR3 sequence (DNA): TGTGCCAGCAGCGTAGGGTCTCGGTTCTACGAGCAGTACTTC. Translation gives CASSVGSRFYEQYF.

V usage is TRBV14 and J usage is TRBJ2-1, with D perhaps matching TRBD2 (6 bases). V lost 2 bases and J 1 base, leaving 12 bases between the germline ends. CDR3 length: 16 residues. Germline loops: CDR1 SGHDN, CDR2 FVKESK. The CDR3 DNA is TGTGCCAGCAGCCAATCGCGGAGGGGATCCTACAATGAGCAGTTCTTC. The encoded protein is CASSQSRRGSYNEQFF.

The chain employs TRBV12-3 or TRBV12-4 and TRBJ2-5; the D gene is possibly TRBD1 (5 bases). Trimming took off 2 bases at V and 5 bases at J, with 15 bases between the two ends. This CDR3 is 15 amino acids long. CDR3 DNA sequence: TGTGCCAGCAGTTTATCTGGGGCCAGATCGGAGACCCAGTACTTC. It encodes CASSLSGARSETQYF.

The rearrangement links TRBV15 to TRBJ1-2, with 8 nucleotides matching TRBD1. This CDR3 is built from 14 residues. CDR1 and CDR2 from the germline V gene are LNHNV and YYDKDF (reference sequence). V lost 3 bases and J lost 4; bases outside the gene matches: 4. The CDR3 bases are TGTGCCACCAGCAGGAAGACAGGGGCCTATGGCTACACCTTC. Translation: CATSRKTGAYGYTF.

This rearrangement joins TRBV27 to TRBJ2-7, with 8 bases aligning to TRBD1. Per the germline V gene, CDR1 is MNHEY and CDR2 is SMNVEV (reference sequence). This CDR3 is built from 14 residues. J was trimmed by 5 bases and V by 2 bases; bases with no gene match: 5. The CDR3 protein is CASSLRQGPNEQYF. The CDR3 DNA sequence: TGTGCCAGCAGTTTACGACAGGGGCCGAACGAGCAGTACTTC.

The CDR3 spells CASSLQGSSTEAFF. CDR3 bases: TGTGCCAGCAGCTTACAGGGAAGTTCCACTGAAGCTTTCTTT. The chain carries TRBV7-2 and TRBJ1-1, with D possibly TRBD1 on 5 matching bases. The CDR3 covers 14 residues. The ends were cut back, 2 bases at V and 4 bases at J, with 11 bases in the middle. Per the germline V gene, CDR1 is SGHTA and CDR2 is FQGNSA. Together with reference TRBV7-2 and TRBJ1-1, the CDR3 gives the full variable domain: GAGVSQSPSNKVTEKGKDVELRCDPISGHTALYWYRQSLGQGLEFLIYFQGNSAPDKSGLPSDRFSAERTGGSVSTLTIQRTQQEDSAVYLCASSLQGSSTEAFFGQGTRLTVV.

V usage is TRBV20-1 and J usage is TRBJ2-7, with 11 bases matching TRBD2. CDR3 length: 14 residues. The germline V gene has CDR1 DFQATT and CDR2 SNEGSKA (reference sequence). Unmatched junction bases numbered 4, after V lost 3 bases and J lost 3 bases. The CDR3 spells CSASTSGRVYEQYF. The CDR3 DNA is TGCAGTGCTAGTACTAGCGGGAGAGTCTACGAGCAGTACTTC.

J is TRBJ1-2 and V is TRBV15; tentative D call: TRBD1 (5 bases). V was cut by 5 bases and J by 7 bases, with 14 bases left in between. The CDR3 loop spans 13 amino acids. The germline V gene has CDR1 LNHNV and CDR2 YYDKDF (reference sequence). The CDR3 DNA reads TGTGCCACCAGCTGGGCAGCGGGGACTGGCTACACCTTC. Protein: CATSWAAGTGYTF.

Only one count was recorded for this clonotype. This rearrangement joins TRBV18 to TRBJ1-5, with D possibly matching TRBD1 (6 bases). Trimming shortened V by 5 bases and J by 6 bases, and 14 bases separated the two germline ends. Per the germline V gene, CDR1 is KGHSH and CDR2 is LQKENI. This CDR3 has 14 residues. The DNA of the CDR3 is TGTGCCAGCTCAGACAACAGGGAGGGTCAGCCCCAGCATTTT. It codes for CASSDNREGQPQHF.

This CDR3 is CASSAGLGLAEKEQFF. In DNA form, the CDR3 reads TGTGCCAGCAGCGCCGGTCTGGGACTAGCGGAAAAAGAGCAGTTCTTC. The V call is TRBV7-3, the J call TRBJ2-1; 11 positions agree with TRBD2. CDR3 length: 16 amino acids. The ends lost 5 bases at V and 10 bases at J; junction bases unmatched: 13. Germline V CDR1 and CDR2: SGHTA, FQGTGA.

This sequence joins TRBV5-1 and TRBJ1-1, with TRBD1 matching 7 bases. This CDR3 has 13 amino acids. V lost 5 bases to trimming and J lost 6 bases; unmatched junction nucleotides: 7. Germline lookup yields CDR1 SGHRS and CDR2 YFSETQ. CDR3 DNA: TGCGCCAGCAGGACGGGACAGCAGGCTGAAGCTTTCTTT. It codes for CASRTGQQAEAFF.

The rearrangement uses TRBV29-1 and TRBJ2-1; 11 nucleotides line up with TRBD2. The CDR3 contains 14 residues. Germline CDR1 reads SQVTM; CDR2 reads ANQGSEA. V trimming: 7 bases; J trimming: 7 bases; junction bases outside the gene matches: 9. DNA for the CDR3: TGCAGCGCGACGACTAGCGGGATTACGAATGAGCAGTTCTTC. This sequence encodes CSATTSGITNEQFF.

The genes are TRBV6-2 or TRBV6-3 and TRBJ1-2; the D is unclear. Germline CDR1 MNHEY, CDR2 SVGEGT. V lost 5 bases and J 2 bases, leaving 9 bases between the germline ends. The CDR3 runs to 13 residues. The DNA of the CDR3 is TGTGCCAGCAGTAATACTGCCAACTATGGCTACACCTTC. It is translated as CASSNTANYGYTF.

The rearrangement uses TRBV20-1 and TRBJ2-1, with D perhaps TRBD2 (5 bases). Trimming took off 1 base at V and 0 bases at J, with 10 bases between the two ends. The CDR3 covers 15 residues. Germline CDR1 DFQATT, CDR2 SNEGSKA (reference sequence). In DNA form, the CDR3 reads TGCAGTGCTAGAGGCCTACGGGACTCCTACAATGAGCAGTTCTTC. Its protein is CSARGLRDSYNEQFF.

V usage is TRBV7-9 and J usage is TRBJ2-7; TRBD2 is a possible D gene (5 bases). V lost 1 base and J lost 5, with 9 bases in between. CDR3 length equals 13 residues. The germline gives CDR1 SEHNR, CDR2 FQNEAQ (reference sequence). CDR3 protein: CASSLGSRDEQYF. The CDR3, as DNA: TGTGCCAGCAGCTTAGGCTCGAGGGACGAGCAGTACTTC.